This record covers a single T cell receptor (beta chain). Its specificity is not known. The data belong to a study of shared clonotypes between healthy human individuals. Background on the study: The plates for each donor numbered three CD4 naive, three CD4 memory, two CD8 naive and one CD8 memory. Whole-study results and caveats: In a handful of donors, around 5% of naive CD4 clonotypes appeared in common. The low donor count limited represented genetic and exposure-history diversity.

Data came from immunoSEQ multiplex PCR; TCRdb stores just in-frame clones and leaves some out. The sample yields about 590,000 clones, roughly 95% seen once. In the naive CD8 group, cells lacked CD45RO and were positively selected for CCR7, so terminally differentiated effector memory CD45RA+ cells were left out. Donors had no recently reported acute infections or vaccinations and were HIV-negative. Germline lookup yields CDR1 SGHKS and CDR2 YYEKEE (reference sequence). This CDR3 is 13 amino acids long. The J segment lost 2 bases and the V segment lost 3 bases, leaving 2 bases of the junction unmatched.

The source of this sequence is a woman in her 30s in good health. Sequencing was performed on naive CD8+ T cells sorted from blood. The chain has TRBV5-5 and TRBJ2-7, with 7 bases that match TRBD1. Written as DNA, the CDR3 is TGTGCCAGCAGCTCGGGACAGACCTACGAGCAGTACTTC. Encoded protein: CASSSGQTYEQYF.